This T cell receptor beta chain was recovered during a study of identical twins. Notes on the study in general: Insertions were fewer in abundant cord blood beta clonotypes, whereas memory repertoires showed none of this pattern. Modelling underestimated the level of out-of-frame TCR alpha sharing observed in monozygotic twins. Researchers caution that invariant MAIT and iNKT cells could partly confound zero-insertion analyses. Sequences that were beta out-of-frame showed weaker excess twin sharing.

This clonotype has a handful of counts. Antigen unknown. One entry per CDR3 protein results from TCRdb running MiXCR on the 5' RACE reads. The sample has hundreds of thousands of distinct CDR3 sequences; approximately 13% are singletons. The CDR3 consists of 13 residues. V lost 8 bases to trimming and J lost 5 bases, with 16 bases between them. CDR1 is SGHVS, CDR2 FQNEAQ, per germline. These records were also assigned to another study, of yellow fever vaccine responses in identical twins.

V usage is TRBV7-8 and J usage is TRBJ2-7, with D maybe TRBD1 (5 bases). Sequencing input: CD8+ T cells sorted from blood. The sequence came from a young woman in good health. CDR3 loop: CASAPQGSDEQYF. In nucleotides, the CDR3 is TGTGCCAGCGCGCCCCAGGGATCCGACGAGCAGTACTTC.